The clone carrying this T cell receptor beta chain was seen a handful of times. Its specificity is not known. MiXCR, run by TCRdb on the reads, gives a single entry per CDR3 protein. This sample carries some 500,000 distinct CDR3 sequences, 30% to 40% of them seen once, and the ten largest clones take roughly 17%. The sample belongs to a study of T cell repertoires in cytomegalovirus infection. Study in general: CMV epitopes in the study were HLA-C-restricted (recently identified) and HLA-B-restricted (well studied).

The CDR3 runs to 15 residues. V lost 5 bases and J lost 1, with 14 bases in between. The germline gives CDR1 MNHEY, CDR2 SVGEGT. The sequence came from a human donor in good health (CMV status not recorded). Some clones in this sample may be carry-over from other donors' samples. The V gene is TRBV6-2 or TRBV6-3, the J gene TRBJ1-1; D is undetermined. Specimen: cultured PBMCs, collected from culture after CMV antigen stimulation. The CDR3 protein is CASSPDGRRNTEAFF. In nucleotides, the CDR3 is TGTGCCAGCAGTCCCGACGGGAGGCGGAACACTGAAGCTTTCTTT.